This T cell receptor (beta chain) was identified in a study of blood T cell repertoires in COVID-19. As for the study in general: There were acute and convalescent COVID-19 samples, and they came from the United States, Italy and Spain. Sources were T cells, B-cell-depleted T cells, or PBMCs; the material itself was cDNA or gDNA.

Authors' data handling: It was from reference gene primer amplification that nucleated cell counts were estimated. Produced via immunoSEQ multiplex PCR; TCRdb's table is partial and in-frame only. V and J calls plus clone size are reproduced from that table; the DNA served to infer D and trimming. The sample shows 210,000 or so clones, approximately 89% of them seen only once. The sample taken for sequencing was peripheral blood. This clonotype originated in a woman in her forties with acute or convalescent COVID-19.

The CDR3 DNA follows: TGCGCCAGCAGCTTGAAGACTAGCGGGGGGGCGAGCACCGGGGAGCTGTTTTTT. It is translated as CASSLKTSGGASTGELFF. This sequence joins TRBV5-1 and TRBJ2-2; TRBD2 matches at 14 bases. There are 18 residues in the CDR3. Unmatched junction bases numbered 6, after V lost 1 base and J lost 4 bases. Looked up from germline, CDR1 is SGHRS and CDR2 is YFSETQ.